A single T cell receptor (beta chain) is shown here with its context. Germline-derived CDR1 and CDR2 are SGHRS and YFSETQ. Trimming took 4 bases from V and 0 from J, leaving 11 bases between them. The CDR3 spans 16 residues. The data were obtained in a study of blood T cell repertoires in COVID-19. Turning to the study itself: Both acute and convalescent COVID-19 samples were obtained from the United States, Italy and Spain.

Assay: immunoSEQ multiplex PCR; the TCRdb copy retains only in-frame clones and omits some. The repertoire holds around 270,000 clones, with more than 75% as singletons. The sample was peripheral blood. The TCR sequence derives from a man in his forties who had recovered from COVID-19. V gene TRBV5-1 combines with J gene TRBJ2-6; tentative D call: TRBD2 (5 bases). The DNA of the CDR3 is TGCGCCAGCAGCCGACCGAGCGGCTCTGGGGCCAACGTCCTGACTTTC. Protein: CASSRPSGSGANVLTF. The full variable domain, in which reference TRBV5-1 and TRBJ2-6 provide the parts outside the CDR3, is KAGVTQTPRYLIKTRGQQVTLSCSPISGHRSVSWYQQTPGQGLQFLFEYFSETQRNKGNFPGRFSGRQFSNSRSEMNVSTLELGDSALYLCASSRPSGSGANVLTFGAGSRLTVL.